This passage covers 13 T cell receptor beta chains from one sample sequenced in a study of OX40 agonist ivuxolimab in advanced cancers. Profiling relied on immunoSEQ multiplex PCR, and the TCRdb table lists in-frame clones only, not all of them. The table has about 41,000 clones, around 83% seen once. Source: CD4+ or CD8+ T cells sorted from blood, taken in a trial of the OX40 agonist ivuxolimab. These receptors all come from an adult with an advanced solid tumor such as melanoma, head and neck, liver or kidney cancer.

This chain connects TRBV9 to TRBJ2-7; D possibly uses TRBD1 or TRBD2 (6 bases each). Germline lookup yields CDR1 SGDLS and CDR2 YYNGEE. The V gene lost 0 bases and the J gene lost 3 bases, with 10 bases spanning the gap. The CDR3 is 14 amino acids. The CDR3 nucleotides read TGTGCCAGCAGCGTAGCGGGGGCCCGCTACGAGCAGTACTTC. Amino acid sequence: CASSVAGARYEQYF.

This chain joins TRBV9 and TRBJ1-2; weak D call: TRBD1 (5 bases). Trimming cost V 1 base and J 6 bases, with 10 bases left between them. The CDR3 runs 13 residues. CDR1 SGDLS and CDR2 YYNGEE come from the germline V gene. DNA for the CDR3: TGTGCCAGCAGCGTATTCGTAGGGGATGGCTACACCTTC. The encoded protein is CASSVFVGDGYTF. Full variable domain (missing parts from reference TRBV9 and TRBJ1-2): DSGVTQTPKHLITATGQRVTLRCSPRSGDLSVYWYQQSLDQGLQFLIQYYNGEERAKGNILERFSAQQFPDLHSELNLSSLELGDSALYFCASSVFVGDGYTFGSGTRLTVV.

J is TRBJ1-4 and V is TRBV4-3; D might be TRBD1 (6 bases). Germline V gene lookup returns CDR1 LGHNA and CDR2 YSLEER. Trimming took off 0 bases at V and 6 bases at J, with 11 bases between the two ends. The CDR3 runs 15 residues. CDR3 nucleotides: TGCGCCAGCAGCCAAGATATGGCAGGGGATGAAAAACTGTTTTTT. It yields the protein CASSQDMAGDEKLFF.

This clone was observed a single time. Distinct nucleotide sequences in the sample also encode this CDR3. The CDR3 sequence is CAWSVGGFSNQPQHF. The CDR3 coding sequence is TGTGCCTGGAGTGTTGGGGGATTTAGCAATCAGCCCCAGCATTTT. The rearrangement uses TRBV30 and TRBJ1-5; TRBD1 is a possible D gene (5 bases). V gave up 0 bases and J gave up 0 bases, with 9 bases separating them. CDR3 length: 15 amino acids. CDR1 and CDR2 from the germline V gene are GTSNPN and SVGIG (reference sequence).

The chain combines TRBV5-1 with TRBJ1-1; D call uncertain. The V gene lost 4 bases and the J gene lost 0 bases, with 10 bases spanning the gap. CDR1 SGHRS and CDR2 YFSETQ come from the germline V gene. The CDR3 loop spans 14 amino acids. The CDR3: CASSPLTMNTEAFF. In DNA form, the CDR3 reads TGCGCCAGCAGCCCACTAACCATGAACACTGAAGCTTTCTTT.

This clone has a handful of counts. The chain combines TRBV9 with TRBJ1-5; D is unclear. V was pared by 0 bases and J by 5 bases, with 6 bases between. The V gene's germline CDR1 is SGDLS and CDR2 YYNGEE. The CDR3 totals 13 residues. The CDR3 bases are TGTGCCAGCAGCGTAGACGACTATCAGCCCCAGCATTTT. Translated, it gives CASSVDDYQPQHF.

The genes are TRBV9 and TRBJ2-5; possible D gene TRBD2, 5 bases. Near its end, the DNA agrees better with TRBJ2-7, so the J call may be wrong. CDR3 length equals 14 residues. Germline V CDR1 and CDR2: SGDLS, YYNGEE. CDR3 sequence reads: CASSSRGMDGEQYF. In DNA form, the CDR3 reads TGTGCCAGCAGCTCCCGAGGGATGGATGGCGAGCAGTACTTC.

This clone appeared once. The genes are TRBV2 and TRBJ2-7; D call uncertain. Germline loops: CDR1 SNHLY, CDR2 FYNNEI. The CDR3 consists of 12 residues. V was trimmed by 4 bases and J by 4 bases, leaving 8 bases between them. CDR3 bases: TGTGCCAGCAGTGGATTGCGGTACGAGCAGTACTTC. It translates to CASSGLRYEQYF. Full variable domain (outside the CDR3, taken from reference TRBV2 and TRBJ2-7): EPEVTQTPSHQVTQMGQEVILRCVPISNHLYFYWYRQILGQKVEFLVSFYNNEISEKSEIFDDQFSVERPDGSNFTLKIRSTKLEDSAMYFCASSGLRYEQYFGPGTRLTVT.

V usage is TRBV19 and J usage is TRBJ1-2, with 7 bases lining up with TRBD1. The CDR3 consists of 14 residues. The germline CDR1 and CDR2 sequences are LNHDA and SQIVND (reference sequence). Losses at the gene ends were 5 bases for V and 6 bases for J; bases not matched to a gene: 9. CDR3 residues: CASSVRQGGDGYTF. The CDR3 region has the DNA TGTGCCAGTAGTGTTAGACAGGGAGGCGATGGCTACACCTTC.

The chain joins TRBV2 to TRBJ1-2, with 8 bases fitting TRBD1. Per germline, CDR1 SNHLY and CDR2 FYNNEI. This CDR3 spans 13 amino acids. The junction had 7 bases not matched to a gene; V was cut back by 5 bases and J by 8 bases. The CDR3: CASSTGTGGGYTF. The DNA of the CDR3 is TGTGCCAGCAGTACCGGGACAGGAGGAGGCTACACCTTC.

The chain recombines TRBV4-2 with TRBJ1-5, with 7 bases identical to TRBD1. Germline V gene data show CDR1 as LGHNA and CDR2 as YNFKEQ. Unmatched junction bases numbered 13, after V lost 5 bases and J lost 6 bases. CDR3 length: 16 residues. The CDR3 loop is CASSLGQSGGVQPQHF. In DNA form, the CDR3 reads TGTGCCAGCAGCTTAGGACAATCAGGGGGTGTTCAGCCCCAGCATTTT.

The chain carries TRBV27 and TRBJ2-7; TRBD2 aligns across 7 bases. CDR1 and CDR2 (germline): MNHEY, SMNVEV (reference sequence). This CDR3 contains 15 residues. The V and J ends lost 2 bases and 2 bases, in that order; junction bases with no gene match: 6. The CDR3 DNA is TGTGCCAGCAGTTTAACTGGCGGGAGTACCTACGAGCAGTACTTC. Translated: CASSLTGGSTYEQYF.

The V and J genes are TRBV10-1 and TRBJ1-3, with a tentative D call TRBD1 (6 bases). This CDR3 region has 17 residues. Germline CDR1 reads WNHNN; CDR2 reads SYGVQD (reference sequence). V was clipped by 0 bases and J by 0 bases, with 12 bases between them. The CDR3 spells CASSESGGLSSGNTIYF. CDR3 nucleotides: TGCGCCAGCAGTGAGTCGGGGGGCTTGAGCTCTGGAAACACCATATATTTT.